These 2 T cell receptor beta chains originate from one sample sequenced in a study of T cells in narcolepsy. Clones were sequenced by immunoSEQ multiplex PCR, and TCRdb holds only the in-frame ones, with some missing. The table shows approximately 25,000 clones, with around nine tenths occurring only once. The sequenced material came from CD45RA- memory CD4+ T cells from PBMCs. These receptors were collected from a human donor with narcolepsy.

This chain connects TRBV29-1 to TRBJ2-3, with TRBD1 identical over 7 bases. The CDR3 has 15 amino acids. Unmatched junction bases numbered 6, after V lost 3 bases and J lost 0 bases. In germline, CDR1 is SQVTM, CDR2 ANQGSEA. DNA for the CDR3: TGCAGCGTTGATTCGCCAGGGGGAAGCACAGATACGCAGTATTTT. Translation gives CSVDSPGGSTDTQYF.

CDR3 nucleotide sequence: TGTGCCAGCAGCCCGGGAGGGGGCACTGAAGCTTTCTTT. This codes for CASSPGGGTEAFF. This chain uses TRBV5-4 with TRBJ1-1; a possible D gene is TRBD1 (6 bases). V lost 4 bases and J lost 4, with 11 bases in between. From germline, CDR1 is SGHNT and CDR2 YYREEE (reference sequence). The CDR3 covers 13 residues.